The 32 T cell receptor beta chains below were found in one sample sequenced in a study of blood T cell repertoires in COVID-19. Here immunoSEQ multiplex PCR was the method, and the copy in TCRdb shows in-frame clones only, minus some. The sample has 150,000 to 190,000 clones; roughly nine tenths are singletons. The sequenced sample consisted of peripheral blood. The source of these receptors is a woman aged 40-49 years with acute or convalescent COVID-19.

The CDR3 region is CASSVGRPRRDTQYF. The CDR3 DNA follows: TGTGCCAGCAGCGTAGGTCGCCCACGGAGGGATACGCAGTATTTT. This chain connects TRBV9 to TRBJ2-3; D perhaps matches TRBD2 (5 bases). The CDR3 is 15 residues long. Trimming cost V 0 bases and J 6 bases, with 14 bases left between them. Germline-derived CDR1 and CDR2 are SGDLS and YYNGEE.

This chain connects TRBV4-2 to TRBJ1-1; D not resolved. V lost 1 base and J lost 0, with 9 bases in between. Germline loops: CDR1 LGHNA, CDR2 YNFKEQ. The CDR3 loop spans 15 amino acids. Here the CDR3 DNA reads TGTGCCAGCAGCCAAGCCCGAACACTGAACACTGAAGCTTTCTTT. This gives the protein CASSQARTLNTEAFF.

This sequence joins TRBV5-1 and TRBJ1-1, with D perhaps matching TRBD1 (5 bases). CDR3 length equals 11 residues. Trimming took 2 bases from V and 8 from J, leaving 7 bases between them. CDR1 and CDR2 from the germline V gene are SGHRS and YFSETQ. The CDR3: CASSFGQEAFF. The CDR3 nucleotides read TGCGCCAGCAGCTTTGGACAAGAAGCTTTCTTT.

V and J are TRBV9 and TRBJ1-2; TRBD1 matches at 9 bases. V lost 1 base, J lost 8 bases, and 9 bases stayed unmatched. Germline V CDR1 and CDR2: SGDLS, YYNGEE. This CDR3 comprises 15 residues. CDR3 nucleotides: TGTGCCAGCAGCGTAACCGGGACAGGGTCGAGAGGCTACACCTTC. Amino acids: CASSVTGTGSRGYTF.

The rearrangement joins TRBV10-1 to TRBJ2-7; the match to TRBD2 covers 13 bases. This CDR3 is built from 16 residues. Per the germline V gene, CDR1 is WNHNN and CDR2 is SYGVQD (reference sequence). V trimming: 5 bases; J trimming: 0 bases; junction bases outside the gene matches: 4. The CDR3 sequence is CASSRTSGSNSYEQYF. CDR3 nucleotides: TGCGCCAGCAGTCGGACTAGCGGGAGTAACTCCTACGAGCAGTACTTC.

The CDR3 sequence: CASSLEQYF. DNA for the CDR3: TGTGCCAGCAGCCTCGAGCAGTACTTC. The rearrangement joins TRBV27 to TRBJ2-7; no clear D gene. The CDR3 covers 9 residues. V was trimmed by 6 bases and J by 6 bases, leaving 3 bases between them. CDR1 MNHEY and CDR2 SMNVEV come from the germline V gene (reference sequence).

This clone was detected once. The gene calls are TRBV12-3 or TRBV12-4 and TRBJ1-4, with no clear D. V lost 8 bases and J lost 3, with 7 bases in between. The CDR3 runs to 12 residues. The CDR3 sequence is CASAGANEKLFF. The DNA for the CDR3 is TGTGCCAGCGCGGGCGCTAATGAAAAACTGTTTTTT.

The V and J genes are TRBV3-1 (or the pseudogene TRBV3-2) and TRBJ2-5; D is perhaps TRBD1 (5 bases). This CDR3 is built from 15 residues. V was pared by 0 bases and J by 4 bases, with 12 bases between. CDR1 LGHDT and CDR2 YNNKEL come from the germline V gene (reference sequence). CDR3 in amino acids: CASSQDTGPRETQYF. DNA for the CDR3: TGTGCCAGCAGCCAAGATACAGGCCCGAGAGAGACCCAGTACTTC.

The gene calls are TRBV5-1 and TRBJ2-1, with D tentatively TRBD2 (5 bases). Trimming took 4 bases from V and 9 from J, leaving 14 bases between them. Germline assignment: CDR1 SGHRS and CDR2 YFSETQ. The CDR3 runs to 13 residues. This chain's CDR3 is CASSLAGITEQFF. As DNA, the CDR3 is TGCGCCAGCAGCCTCGCGGGTATTACTGAGCAGTTCTTC.

The chain joins TRBV3-1 (or the pseudogene TRBV3-2) to TRBJ1-3; D is unresolved. The CDR3 runs 15 residues. The germline V and J ends were trimmed by 4 bases and 2 bases, with 12 bases remaining between them. Germline values: CDR1 LGHDT, CDR2 YNNKEL (reference sequence). This chain's CDR3 is CASSPISDPGNTIYF. The DNA of the CDR3 is TGTGCCAGCAGCCCAATTTCAGATCCTGGAAACACCATATATTTT.

The chain uses TRBV19 and TRBJ2-2, with D tentatively TRBD1 (6 bases). CDR3 length: 13 residues. The germline V gene has CDR1 LNHDA and CDR2 SQIVND (reference sequence). V was clipped by 7 bases and J by 4 bases, with 10 bases between them. CDR3: CASKGDSTGELFF. The CDR3 nucleotides are TGTGCCAGTAAGGGGGATAGCACCGGGGAGCTGTTTTTT.

V gene TRBV19 combines with J gene TRBJ2-3, with TRBD1 as a possible D gene (6 bases). The CDR3 extends over 13 amino acids. V was trimmed by 7 bases and J by 5 bases, leaving 13 bases between them. Germline CDR1 reads LNHDA; CDR2 reads SQIVND (reference sequence). In nucleotides, the CDR3 is TGTGCCAGTACTGTGGGGGCAGAAGATACGCAGTATTTT. This gives the protein CASTVGAEDTQYF.

The V call is TRBV5-1, the J call TRBJ2-7; 9 bases map to TRBD1. The CDR3 loop spans 15 amino acids. Germline V gene sequence: CDR1 SGHRS, CDR2 YFSETQ. J lost 5 bases, V lost 4 bases, and 10 bases had no gene match. CDR3 in DNA: TGCGCCAGCAGCAGCCCGGGACAGGGAATCGACGAGCAGTACTTC. This translates into CASSSPGQGIDEQYF. The full variable domain, in which reference TRBV5-1 and TRBJ2-7 provide the parts outside the CDR3, is KAGVTQTPRYLIKTRGQQVTLSCSPISGHRSVSWYQQTPGQGLQFLFEYFSETQRNKGNFPGRFSGRQFSNSRSEMNVSTLELGDSALYLCASSSPGQGIDEQYFGPGTRLTVT.

CDR3 sequence: CASSLTGLGTEAFF. The CDR3, as DNA: TGCGCCAGCAGCCTAACAGGGTTGGGCACTGAAGCTTTCTTT. The chain recombines TRBV5-1 with TRBJ1-1, with D perhaps TRBD1 (6 bases). Germline V lookup: CDR1 SGHRS, CDR2 YFSETQ. This CDR3 is 14 amino acids long. V lost 4 bases, J lost 4 bases, and 14 bases lay in between.

The rearrangement joins TRBV25-1 to TRBJ2-7; 12 nucleotides agree with TRBD1. Germline assignment: CDR1 MGHDK and CDR2 SYGVNS. The J segment lost 1 base and the V segment lost 5 bases, leaving 12 bases of the junction unmatched. The CDR3 covers 18 residues. CDR3 loop: CASSLWDRGPYCSYEQYF. DNA for the CDR3: TGTGCCAGCAGTCTGTGGGACAGGGGGCCTTATTGTTCCTACGAGCAGTACTTC.

The chain recombines TRBV11-2 with TRBJ1-1; TRBD1 aligns across 9 bases. The V gene end was trimmed by 0 bases and the J gene end by 6 bases; junction bases not matched to a gene: 5. Germline V gives CDR1 SGHAT, CDR2 FQNNGV. The CDR3 consists of 15 residues. The CDR3 bases are TGTGCCAGCAGCTTAGAGGGACAGGGTATCTCTGAAGCTTTCTTT. Translation: CASSLEGQGISEAFF. The entire variable domain, with the rest obtained from reference TRBV11-2 and TRBJ1-1, is as follows: EAGVAQSPRYKIIEKRQSVAFWCNPISGHATLYWYQQILGQGPKLLIQFQNNGVVDDSQLPKDRFSAERLKGVDSTLKIQPAKLEDSAVYLCASSLEGQGISEAFFGQGTRLTVV.

CDR3 nucleotide sequence: TGTGCCAGCAGCCCCAGCGGGACTGACACCGGGGAGCTGTTTTTT. It specifies CASSPSGTDTGELFF. J is TRBJ2-2 and V is TRBV7-8; the match to TRBD2 covers 7 bases. This CDR3 spans 15 amino acids. J lost 3 bases, V lost 5 bases, and 6 bases had no gene match. Germline V lookup: CDR1 SGHVS, CDR2 FQNEAQ.

The chain links TRBV28 to TRBJ1-1; the D gene is possibly TRBD1 (5 bases). The CDR3 runs to 16 residues. Between the trimmed V and J ends, which lost 2 bases and 0 bases, there was a span of 13 bases. Germline CDR1 and CDR2: MDHEN and SYDVKM. The CDR3 protein is CASSLRRGAMNTEAFF. The CDR3 DNA is TGTGCCAGCAGTTTACGGCGCGGGGCTATGAACACTGAAGCTTTCTTT.

CDR3 in amino acids: CASSHPGGLNTEAFF. The CDR3 DNA reads TGTGCCAGCAGCCATCCCGGGGGACTGAACACTGAAGCTTTCTTT. The chain couples TRBV5-4 to TRBJ1-1, with D perhaps TRBD1 (5 bases). The ends were cut back, 4 bases at V and 0 bases at J, with 13 bases in the middle. The CDR3 length is 15 residues. Germline assignment: CDR1 SGHNT and CDR2 YYREEE (reference sequence).

The chain recombines TRBV6-5 with TRBJ1-1; TRBD1 might be the D (6 bases). The CDR3 covers 14 residues. V lost 6 bases to trimming and J lost 6 bases, with 17 bases between them. Germline CDR1 and CDR2: MNHEY and SVGAGI. The CDR3 nucleotides read TGTGCCAGCAGCCCCGGTGGGGGGGCGGCTGAAGCTTTCTTT. Translated: CASSPGGGAAEAFF.

This clone was seen more than once but under ten times. J is TRBJ2-7 and V is TRBV4-1; D not certain. The germline CDR1 and CDR2 sequences are MGHRA and YSYEKL. The CDR3 contains 13 residues. V dropped 1 base and J dropped 3 bases, with 7 bases sitting between them. The DNA for the CDR3 is TGCGCCAGCAGCCAAGCGGAGAACTACGAGCAGTACTTC. It is translated as CASSQAENYEQYF.

This chain joins TRBV19 and TRBJ2-1; TRBD2 agrees at 11 bases. The CDR3 extends over 15 amino acids. V shed 6 bases, J shed 8 bases, and the junction held 9 bases outside the gene matches. Per the germline V gene, CDR1 is LNHDA and CDR2 is SQIVND (reference sequence). The CDR3 loop is CASRDGLAGYYEQFF. CDR3 nucleotide sequence: TGTGCCAGTAGGGACGGACTAGCGGGTTATTATGAGCAGTTCTTC.

The rearrangement links TRBV10-3 to TRBJ2-1; 8 bases match TRBD1. V shed 4 bases, J shed 8 bases, and the junction held 7 bases outside the gene matches. This CDR3 has 14 amino acids. The germline V gene has CDR1 ENHRY and CDR2 SYGVKD. CDR3 protein: CAISGGQGFHEQFF. CDR3 coding DNA: TGTGCCATCAGTGGCGGACAGGGATTCCATGAGCAGTTCTTC.

The chain couples TRBV2 to TRBJ1-6; 9 bases align to TRBD1. CDR1 is SNHLY, CDR2 FYNNEI, per germline. The V segment lost 5 bases and the J segment 10 bases; nucleotides outside the gene matches: 9. There are 15 residues in the CDR3. The DNA of the CDR3 is TGTGCCAGCAGTCACGGACAGGGGAAGATGTCACCCCTCCACTTT. This sequence encodes CASSHGQGKMSPLHF. The full variable domain, in which reference TRBV2 and TRBJ1-6 provide the parts outside the CDR3, is EPEVTQTPSHQVTQMGQEVILRCVPISNHLYFYWYRQILGQKVEFLVSFYNNEISEKSEIFDDQFSVERPDGSNFTLKIRSTKLEDSAMYFCASSHGQGKMSPLHFGNGTRLTVT.

V is TRBV9 and J is TRBJ2-2, with no clear D. CDR3 length equals 16 residues. Deletions cut 3 bases from V and 0 bases from J, with 12 bases between. Germline loops: CDR1 SGDLS, CDR2 YYNGEE. CDR3 protein: CASSDLRSANTGELFF. The CDR3 nucleotides are TGTGCCAGCAGCGACCTGAGGAGCGCGAACACCGGGGAGCTGTTTTTT.

The chain links TRBV27 to TRBJ2-1, with 8 bases identical to TRBD2. Germline loops: CDR1 MNHEY, CDR2 SMNVEV (reference sequence). The V and J ends lost 5 bases and 2 bases, in that order; junction bases with no gene match: 5. This CDR3 spans 15 amino acids. The CDR3 loop is CASSTWTSPYNEQFF. CDR3 DNA: TGTGCCAGCAGTACTTGGACTAGCCCCTACAATGAGCAGTTCTTC.

J is TRBJ2-3 and V is TRBV30, with 9 bases fitting TRBD1. The ends lost 4 bases at V and 6 bases at J; junction bases unmatched: 2. This CDR3 comprises 12 residues. Germline V CDR1 and CDR2: GTSNPN, SVGIG (reference sequence). The CDR3 here is CAWNRGPDTQYF. The CDR3 nucleotides are TGTGCCTGGAACAGGGGGCCTGATACGCAGTATTTT.

The rearrangement links TRBV28 to TRBJ1-4; TRBD1 agrees at 8 bases. The J segment lost 4 bases and the V segment lost 1 base, leaving 8 bases of the junction unmatched. CDR1 is MDHEN and CDR2 is SYDVKM in the germline V gene. This CDR3 is built from 17 residues. CDR3 amino acids: CASSLYSIDRGNEKLFF. CDR3 nucleotide sequence: TGTGCCAGCAGTTTATACTCGATCGACAGGGGTAATGAAAAACTGTTTTTT.

V gene TRBV12-3 or TRBV12-4 combines with J gene TRBJ1-1, with TRBD1 matching over 7 bases. The V and J ends lost 10 bases and 2 bases, in that order; junction bases with no gene match: 7. The CDR3 contains 13 residues. DNA of the CDR3: TGTGCCAAATCGGGACAGACCAACACTGAAGCTTTCTTT. This codes for CAKSGQTNTEAFF.

The chain has TRBV11-2 and TRBJ1-2; perhaps TRBD1 as D (6 bases). CDR1 and CDR2 (germline): SGHAT, FQNNGV. The ends were cut back, 2 bases at V and 0 bases at J, with 19 bases in the middle. The CDR3 loop spans 18 amino acids. CDR3 nucleotide sequence: TGTGCCAGCAGCTTAACCGGGACACACTCAACGGCTAACTATGGCTACACCTTC. Its translation: CASSLTGTHSTANYGYTF.

Turning to this clone: The same CDR3 arises from other DNA sequences in this sample as well. The chain links TRBV3-1 (or the pseudogene TRBV3-2) to TRBJ2-7; 7 bases are a match to TRBD1. The trim removed 3 bases at V and 2 bases at J, leaving 7 bases unmatched. CDR1 is LGHDT and CDR2 is YNNKEL in the germline V gene (reference sequence). CDR3 length: 15 residues. CDR3 sequence (DNA): TGTGCCAGCAGCCAGTCCCCAGGGGGAGCCTACGAGCAGTACTTC. Its protein product is CASSQSPGGAYEQYF.

V gene TRBV28 combines with J gene TRBJ1-2; unclear D gene. V lost 2 bases, J lost 5 bases, and 6 bases lay in between. The CDR3 runs 12 residues. Germline V gives CDR1 MDHEN, CDR2 SYDVKM. The DNA for the CDR3 is TGTGCCAGCAGTTTAGGAGGGTATGGCTACACCTTC. This sequence encodes CASSLGGYGYTF.